In its sample, the clone carrying this T cell receptor beta chain was seen a few times. Its antigen is not identified. The PCR made use of 60 Vbeta and 13 Jbeta primers. Method: immunoSEQ multiplex PCR; TCRdb's copy keeps in-frame clones and lacks some. The top ten hold 2% to 2.5% of the sample, which has more than 90,000 clones, 55% to 70% seen once. This entry comes from a study of cytomegalovirus exposure and HLA in healthy donors. V lost 4 bases and J lost 0; bases outside the gene matches: 2. Germline CDR1 reads LNHDA; CDR2 reads SQIVND (reference sequence). The CDR3 extends over 15 amino acids. Overall study findings and caveats: The productive fraction for most TCR beta V segments was about 87% or about 30% in an earlier analysis. Reported findings show TCR beta sequences accurately forecast HLA-A and HLA-B alleles in most subjects.

The chain uses TRBV19 and TRBJ2-1, with TRBD2 matching over 8 bases. This receptor was taken from a woman aged 25 to 39 in good health and CMV-seronegative. Material for sequencing was PBMCs. In DNA, the CDR3 is TGTGCCAGTAGTAAAAGCGGGAGCTCCTACAATGAGCAGTTCTTC. Translation: CASSKSGSSYNEQFF.